A selection of T cell receptor beta chains follows, all from one sample in a study of T cell responses to AZD1222 COVID-19 vaccine. Measured with immunoSEQ multiplex PCR; TCRdb has only the in-frame clones, and not every one. The table shows more than 150,000 clones, with 90% to 95% occurring only once. Sample: peripheral blood, taken 28 days after the second AZD1222 dose. The receptor source for this set is an adult who received the AZD1222 COVID-19 vaccine. CDR3s include the opening cysteine and the closing phenylalanine or tryptophan. D genes are given only for firm matches. Clone size is given for some rows only: seen once, a few or many times, or a class if the clone is expanded.

size | J | V | D | CDR3 | DNA
NA | TRBJ2-1 | TRBV6-4 | NA | CASSENAPPYNEQFF | TGTGCCAGCAGTGAAAACGCACCTCCCTACAATGAGCAGTTCTTC
once | TRBJ1-4 | TRBV14 | NA | CASSPNRGVPNEEKLFF | TGTGCCAGCAGCCCGAACCGAGGGGTCCCGAATGAGGAAAAACTGTTTTTT
NA | TRBJ2-5 | TRBV9 | NA | CASSVGLIQETQYF | TGTGCCAGCAGCGTAGGGCTAATCCAAGAGACCCAGTACTTC
few | TRBJ2-3 | TRBV3-1/TRBV3-2 | TRBD2 | CASSQGSGRNKRYYTDTQYF | TGTGCCAGCAGCCAAGGTAGCGGGAGGAACAAAAGATACTACACAGATACGCAGTATTTT
NA | TRBJ1-5 | TRBV6-4 | NA | CASSETANQPQHF | TGTGCCAGCAGTGAGACAGCAAATCAGCCCCAGCATTTT
NA | TRBJ2-7 | TRBV19 | NA | CASSISRQYEQYF | TGTGCCAGTAGTATTTCCCGGCAGTACGAGCAGTACTTC
NA | TRBJ1-4 | TRBV6-5 | NA | CASSYGGAWNEKLFF | TGTGCCAGCAGTTACGGAGGGGCGTGGAATGAAAAACTGTTTTTT
NA | TRBJ2-5 | TRBV4-2 | NA | CASSQDTWQGLETQYF | TGTGCCAGCAGCCAAGATACATGGCAGGGTTTGGAGACCCAGTACTTC
NA | TRBJ1-1 | TRBV28 | NA | CASSRGSNTEAFF | TGTGCCAGCAGTCGGGGTTCGAACACTGAAGCTTTCTTT
NA | TRBJ2-5 | TRBV7-3 | TRBD2 | CASSLLAGQETQYF | TGTGCCAGCAGCTTATTAGCGGGTCAAGAGACCCAGTACTTC
NA | TRBJ2-5 | TRBV3-1/TRBV3-2 | TRBD1 | CASSQNRGETQYF | TGTGCCAGCAGCCAAAACAGGGGGGAGACCCAGTACTTC
NA | TRBJ1-2 | TRBV5-1 | NA | CASSLAVGNYGYTF | TGCGCCAGCAGCTTGGCGGTTGGTAACTATGGCTACACCTTC
NA | TRBJ2-1 | TRBV5-4 | TRBD2 | CASSLGGGTFYNEQFF | TGTGCCAGCAGCTTGGGCGGGGGGACCTTTTACAATGAGCAGTTCTTC
NA | TRBJ2-1 | TRBV6-5 | NA | CASRYRTYNEQFF | TGTGCCAGCAGGTATCGGACTTACAATGAGCAGTTCTTC
NA | TRBJ1-2 | TRBV9 | NA | CASRTMSDGYTF | TGTGCCAGCAGGACAATGTCAGATGGCTACACCTTC
NA | TRBJ1-4 | TRBV28 | NA | CASSHRQSTIEKLFF | TGTGCCAGCAGTCATCGACAGAGCACTATTGAAAAACTGTTTTTT
NA | TRBJ1-2 | TRBV30 | TRBD1 | CAWSEGAQFYGYTF | TGTGCCTGGAGTGAGGGGGCGCAGTTCTATGGCTACACCTTC